The 30 T cell receptor beta chains below all came from one sample that was sequenced in a study of identical twins. TCRdb processed the 5' RACE reads anew with MiXCR; each CDR3 protein has one entry. This sample yields about 890,000 distinct CDR3 sequences, of which around an eighth are seen a single time; roughly 1.5% belongs to the top ten. This same sample was also part of a study on yellow fever vaccine responses in identical twins.

Sequences were obtained from PBMCs. These receptors originate from a young woman in good health.

The chain links TRBV27 to TRBJ1-1; 9 bases align to TRBD1. This CDR3 is built from 15 residues. V lost 4 bases, J lost 4 bases, and 7 bases stayed unmatched. The germline V gene has CDR1 MNHEY and CDR2 SMNVEV (reference sequence). For the CDR3, the DNA is TGTGCCAGCAGTTCCCCAGCGACAGGGGGCACTGAAGCTTTCTTT. Encoded protein: CASSSPATGGTEAFF.

This clonotype was detected only a few times. The chain has TRBV13 and TRBJ2-1; 9 bases are a match to TRBD2. This CDR3 has 16 amino acids. Germline V gives CDR1 PRHDT, CDR2 FYEKMQ (reference sequence). Trimming cost V 5 bases and J 3 bases; bases outside gene matches: 8. The CDR3 bases are TGTGCCAGCAGCCGTTCGACTAGCGGAAACTACAATGAGCAGTTCTTC. Amino acid sequence: CASSRSTSGNYNEQFF.

The rearrangement joins TRBV3-1 to TRBJ2-7; D possibly corresponds to TRBD1 (5 bases). This CDR3 is built from 13 residues. Per the germline V gene, CDR1 is LGHDT and CDR2 is YNNKEL (reference sequence). V was shortened by 0 bases and J by 12 bases, with 15 bases between the two germline ends. CDR3 nucleotides: TGTGCCAGCAGCCAAGATGTTGGGGCGGCAGGGTACTTC. Residues: CASSQDVGAAGYF.

This clonotype was seen only a few times. The chain employs TRBV24-1 and TRBJ2-3, with 10 bases fitting TRBD1. Germline trimming cut 10 bases from V and 2 bases from J; bases unmatched to any gene: 5. The length of the CDR3 is 14 residues. Per the germline V gene, CDR1 is KGHDR and CDR2 is SFDVKD. The CDR3 region has the DNA TGTGCCACTAGAGGACAGGGGGACACAGATACGCAGTATTTT. This translates into CATRGQGDTDTQYF.

The chain is built from TRBV19 and TRBJ2-1; 10 positions match TRBD1. V trimming: 10 bases; J trimming: 7 bases; junction bases outside the gene matches: 7. The CDR3 is 13 residues long. CDR1 is LNHDA, CDR2 SQIVND, per germline (reference sequence). In DNA, the CDR3 is TGTGCCACCCAGGGACAGGGGACTAATGAGCAGTTCTTC. The encoded protein is CATQGQGTNEQFF.

This clonotype was counted a few times. CDR3 residues: CASGFPAGLAGELFF. The CDR3 nucleotides are TGTGCTAGTGGTTTTCCAGCGGGATTGGCCGGGGAGCTGTTTTTT. The chain is built from TRBV12-5 and TRBJ2-2; 7 positions agree with TRBD2. The trim removed 3 bases at V and 6 bases at J, leaving 7 bases unmatched. Germline loops: CDR1 LGHNT, CDR2 FRNRAP. The CDR3 is 15 amino acids.

The rearrangement uses TRBV20-1 and TRBJ2-1; D may correspond to TRBD1 or TRBD2 (5 bases each). The CDR3 has 15 residues. V lost 0 bases, J lost 3 bases, and 12 bases lay in between. Germline V lookup: CDR1 DFQATT, CDR2 SNEGSKA (reference sequence). CDR3: CSARDPGRYYNEQFF. CDR3 coding DNA: TGCAGTGCTAGAGACCCGGGACGTTACTACAATGAGCAGTTCTTC.

This rearrangement joins TRBV6-1 to TRBJ2-1; D not resolved. Trimming took off 0 bases at V and 5 bases at J, with 8 bases between the two ends. CDR1 and CDR2 (germline): MNHNS, SASEGT. The CDR3 totals 14 residues. CDR3 coding DNA: TGTGCCAGCAGTGAAGCTTGGGCCCACAATGAGCAGTTCTTC. It codes for CASSEAWAHNEQFF.

This clonotype was counted only a few times. The chain couples TRBV20-1 to TRBJ2-7; D is perhaps TRBD2 (6 bases). Germline CDR1 DFQATT, CDR2 SNEGSKA (reference sequence). The CDR3 consists of 14 residues. Trimming removed 4 bases from V and 4 bases from J, with 17 bases in between. The CDR3: CSAMPAVGGYEQYF. The CDR3, as DNA: TGCAGTGCTATGCCTGCGGTAGGAGGGTACGAGCAGTACTTC.

This chain links TRBV7-9 with TRBJ2-5, with TRBD2 matching over 14 bases. The CDR3 sequence is 17 residues long. Germline CDR1 SEHNR, CDR2 FQNEAQ (reference sequence). V dropped 4 bases and J dropped 0; count of bases not matched to a gene: 4. CDR3 in DNA: TGTGCCAGCAGCTCGGGACTAGCGGGGGTTTACCAAGAGACCCAGTACTTC. Translation gives CASSSGLAGVYQETQYF.

The chain carries TRBV5-6 and TRBJ1-5; the D gene is possibly TRBD1 (5 bases). The germline gives CDR1 SGHDT, CDR2 YYEEEE. This CDR3 region has 16 residues. The ends were cut back, 6 bases at V and 5 bases at J, with 21 bases in the middle. CDR3 sequence: CASTSRMGQGDQPQHF. The CDR3, as DNA: TGTGCCAGCACCTCTCGGATGGGGCAGGGCGATCAGCCCCAGCATTTT. Full variable domain (missing parts from reference TRBV5-6 and TRBJ1-5): DAGVTQSPTHLIKTRGQQVTLRCSPKSGHDTVSWYQQALGQGPQFIFQYYEEEERQRGNFPDRFSGHQFPNYSSELNVNALLLGDSALYLCASTSRMGQGDQPQHFGDGTRLSIL.

There are a few counts of this clonotype. The gene calls are TRBV6-1 and TRBJ2-7; D uncertain. CDR1 is MNHNS and CDR2 is SASEGT in the germline V gene. Trimming pared 8 bases from V and 4 bases from J, leaving 30 bases between. This CDR3 is built from 18 residues. Here the CDR3 DNA reads TGTGCCAGCGATACCCCGGAGACCGGGTTCCCCCGGGTTTACGAGCAGTACGTC. Its translation: CASDTPETGFPRVYEQYV.

The gene calls are TRBV7-8 and TRBJ2-7; no clear D gene. The V end lost 5 bases, the J end lost 2 bases, and 13 bases lay between the germline ends. This CDR3 has 14 residues. Germline-derived CDR1 and CDR2 are SGHVS and FQNEAQ. In DNA form, the CDR3 reads TGTGCCAGCAGCCAGAGTCGTTCTGCCTACGAGCAGTACTTC. It translates to CASSQSRSAYEQYF.

On this clonotype itself: One end of the junction is discordant with germline, which a read error may explain. The V call is TRBV7-8, the J call TRBJ2-1; perhaps TRBD1 as D (6 bases). From germline, CDR1 is SGHVS and CDR2 FQNEAQ. There are 14 residues in the CDR3. The CDR3 nucleotides read TGTGCCAGCAGCTTAGCGGGGGCCCTCAATGAGCAGCTCTTC. Its protein is CASSLAGALNEQLF.

This clonotype has more than one count but fewer than ten. The chain is built from TRBV29-1 and TRBJ2-3, with TRBD1 identical over 9 bases. The CDR3 consists of 13 residues. Germline V gene data show CDR1 as SQVTM and CDR2 as ANQGSEA. The V gene end was trimmed by 7 bases and the J gene end by 3 bases; junction bases not matched to a gene: 5. The CDR3 nucleotides read TGCAGCGCTAGGGACAGGGCGACAGATACGCAGTATTTT. This encodes CSARDRATDTQYF.

The chain carries TRBV11-3 and TRBJ2-1, with D perhaps matching TRBD2 (7 bases). Germline CDR1 is SGHNT and CDR2 is YENEEA. The CDR3 runs to 16 residues. Trimming stripped 4 bases from V and 4 bases from J, with 17 bases between. The CDR3 DNA is TGTGCCAGCAGCTCGGAGGGGGGGGCGAGGTACAATGAGCAGTTCTTC. This codes for CASSSEGGARYNEQFF.

V is TRBV12-3 or TRBV12-4 and J is TRBJ2-1; 7 nucleotides line up with TRBD2. The CDR3 consists of 18 residues. The V and J ends lost 3 bases and 0 bases, in that order; junction bases with no gene match: 11. CDR3 sequence (DNA): TGTGCCAGCAGTTTTAGCAGGGAGGGTGCACGCTCCTACAATGAGCAGTTCTTC. Its protein product is CASSFSREGARSYNEQFF.

This clonotype was observed a handful of times. The rearrangement joins TRBV7-8 to TRBJ2-3; TRBD2 might be the D (6 bases). Trimming cost V 8 bases and J 0 bases, with 15 bases left between them. The CDR3 is 15 amino acids. Germline values: CDR1 SGHVS, CDR2 FQNEAQ. The CDR3 coding sequence is TGTGCCAGCCCGGTCAGCGGGTTTAGCACAGATACGCAGTATTTT. Translated: CASPVSGFSTDTQYF.

There are many counts of this clonotype. This chain connects TRBV28 to TRBJ2-1; 11 bases map to TRBD2. Unmatched junction bases numbered 5, after V lost 3 bases and J lost 7 bases. This CDR3 is built from 15 residues. Germline V gene lookup returns CDR1 MDHEN and CDR2 SYDVKM. The CDR3: CASSLGTSGLNEQFF. CDR3 coding DNA: TGTGCCAGCAGTTTGGGGACTAGCGGACTAAATGAGCAGTTCTTC.

This clonotype was observed a few times. The rearrangement links TRBV29-1 to TRBJ2-5; D gene uncertain. The CDR3 totals 11 residues. Looked up from germline, CDR1 is SQVTM and CDR2 is ANQGSEA. V was trimmed by 4 bases and J by 5 bases, leaving 8 bases between them. The CDR3 sequence: CSVVVRETQYF. CDR3 bases: TGCAGCGTTGTGGTTCGGGAGACCCAGTACTTC.

This clonotype was picked up a small number of times. The J gene is TRBJ2-3, the V gene TRBV29-1, with D uncertain. The CDR3 totals 11 residues. Germline CDR1 and CDR2: SQVTM and ANQGSEA. With 5 bases removed from V and 2 bases from J, the gap between germline ends came to 5 bases. The DNA for the CDR3 is TGCAGCGTTTTGATCACAGATACGCAGTATTTT. As protein: CSVLITDTQYF.

V gene TRBV20-1 combines with J gene TRBJ1-3, with no clear D. CDR3 size: 13 residues. Between the trimmed V and J ends, which lost 3 bases and 3 bases, there was a span of 9 bases. Germline V gene lookup returns CDR1 DFQATT and CDR2 SNEGSKA (reference sequence). This CDR3 is CSASSGIGNTIYF. In nucleotides, the CDR3 is TGCAGTGCTAGTTCGGGGATTGGAAACACCATATATTTT.

This clonotype turned up a few times. The gene calls are TRBV12-3 or TRBV12-4 and TRBJ1-2; TRBD1 aligns across 10 bases. J was trimmed by 2 bases and V by 6 bases; bases with no gene match: 6. The CDR3 sequence is 15 residues long. The CDR3 nucleotides read TGTGCCAGCAGCCCGACAGGGGGCGGGAACTATGGCTACACCTTC. As protein: CASSPTGGGNYGYTF.

The chain couples TRBV2 to TRBJ1-1, with 9 bases lining up with TRBD1. This CDR3 is built from 15 residues. The germline CDR1 and CDR2 sequences are SNHLY and FYNNEI. The ends lost 6 bases at V and 2 bases at J; junction bases unmatched: 7. In DNA form, the CDR3 reads TGTGCCAGCAGCGCACAGGGGGCTGGCAACACTGAAGCTTTCTTT. It codes for CASSAQGAGNTEAFF.

The chain recombines TRBV28 with TRBJ2-2; 7 positions agree with TRBD2. The germline V gene has CDR1 MDHEN and CDR2 SYDVKM. The length of the CDR3 is 15 residues. V lost 3 bases, J lost 5 bases, and 6 bases stayed unmatched. This CDR3 is CASSFLQGGTGELFF. CDR3 DNA sequence: TGTGCCAGCAGTTTTCTCCAGGGAGGGACCGGGGAGCTGTTTTTT.

This clonotype was seen only a few times. Compared with germline, one end of the junction differs, possibly owing to a read error. For the CDR3, the DNA is TGTGCTAGTGGTTTGGAGACCGGGACTAGGGTCTTC. Protein: CASGLETGTRVF. The chain has TRBV12-5 and TRBJ2-5, with 8 bases fitting TRBD2. The CDR3 has 12 amino acids. CDR1 and CDR2 (germline): LGHNT, FRNRAP.

A few counts support this clonotype. CDR3 bases: TGTGCCAGCAGCCAAGCAGGGACGGTATACGAGCAGTACTTC. Its translation is CASSQAGTVYEQYF. V and J are TRBV3-1 and TRBJ2-7; D possibly matches TRBD1 or TRBD2 (5 bases each). V was pared by 1 base and J by 4 bases, with 11 bases between. The CDR3 is 14 residues long. Per germline, CDR1 LGHDT and CDR2 YNNKEL (reference sequence).

The chain combines TRBV6-1 with TRBJ2-6; D is tentatively TRBD1 or TRBD2 (5 bases each). Germline CDR1 and CDR2: MNHNS and SASEGT. V was cut by 7 bases and J by 1 base, with 17 bases left in between. This CDR3 spans 17 amino acids. This chain's CDR3 is CASKRDRGLSGANVLTF. For the CDR3, the DNA is TGTGCCAGCAAAAGGGACCGCGGGCTTTCTGGGGCCAACGTCCTGACTTTC.

This clonotype was seen a handful of times. The chain joins TRBV9 to TRBJ1-1; possibly TRBD1 for D (6 bases). Germline loops: CDR1 SGDLS, CDR2 YYNGEE. The CDR3 runs to 15 residues. V shed 2 bases and J shed 5 bases, with 16 bases lying between them. CDR3 DNA: TGTGCCAGCAGCGTCCGGGACACCTCGCGTACTGAAGCTTTCTTT. It encodes CASSVRDTSRTEAFF.

This clonotype was observed a few times. The chain uses TRBV12-3 or TRBV12-4 and TRBJ1-2, with a possible D match to TRBD1 (5 bases). The CDR3 covers 13 residues. V gave up 2 bases and J gave up 5 bases, with 9 bases separating them. The CDR3, as DNA: TGTGCCAGCAGTTTAAACAGGCAGTATGGCTACACCTTC. Translation gives CASSLNRQYGYTF.